What follows are 19 T cell receptor beta chains derived from one specimen sequenced in a study of T-cell memory formation after mild COVID-19. TCRdb re-analysed the 5' RACE reads in MiXCR, keeping a single row per CDR3 protein. The sample contains approximately 480,000 distinct CDR3 sequences, roughly 18% of which appear only once. Specimen: PBMCs or a T cell subset sorted from them (not recorded which). The receptors were gathered from an adult woman who had mild COVID-19 (a few samples of this study predate the infection). Cell type and time point are not known.

The chain employs TRBV4-1 and TRBJ2-7; 12 bases are shared with TRBD2. Trimming at V came to 3 bases and at J to 1 base, leaving 4 bases not matched to a gene. Germline loops: CDR1 MGHRA, CDR2 YSYEKL. The CDR3 consists of 16 residues. The CDR3 DNA reads as TGCGCCAGCAGCCACAGACTAGCGGGGGAGTCCTACGAGCAGTACTTC. Translated: CASSHRLAGESYEQYF.

The rearrangement uses TRBV7-9 and TRBJ2-3; D may be TRBD2 (6 bases). Germline V gives CDR1 SEHNR, CDR2 FQNEAQ (reference sequence). V dropped 0 bases and J dropped 7 bases, with 14 bases sitting between them. The CDR3 totals 15 residues. In DNA form, the CDR3 reads TGTGCCAGCAGCTTAGCGGGGAGGTTCGTAAATACGCAGTATTTT. This translates into CASSLAGRFVNTQYF.

This chain links TRBV28 with TRBJ2-4; D is uncertain. Trimming removed 6 bases at V and 6 bases at J, with 12 bases between. The CDR3 extends over 13 amino acids. Germline CDR1 and CDR2: MDHEN and SYDVKM. The CDR3: CASSRLPGNIQYF. In DNA, the CDR3 is TGTGCCAGCAGCCGCCTCCCAGGAAACATTCAGTACTTC.

The table lists this clonotype with a few counts. The chain couples TRBV5-1 to TRBJ1-1, with 8 positions matching TRBD1. From germline, CDR1 is SGHRS and CDR2 YFSETQ. Germline trimming cut 6 bases from V and 7 bases from J; bases unmatched to any gene: 11. This CDR3 has 14 residues. The CDR3 is CASTLSGGSGEAFF. The CDR3, as DNA: TGCGCCAGCACCCTGTCAGGGGGCTCAGGTGAAGCTTTCTTT.

The table lists this clonotype with a few counts. V is TRBV29-1 and J is TRBJ2-5; 14 nucleotides agree with TRBD2. The CDR3 is 14 amino acids. V trimming: 5 bases; J trimming: 2 bases; junction bases outside the gene matches: 1. CDR1 is SQVTM, CDR2 ANQGSEA, per germline. The CDR3 region has the DNA TGCAGCGTTTGGACTAGCGGGGGGCAAGAGACCCAGTACTTC. Residues: CSVWTSGGQETQYF.

The V call is TRBV9, the J call TRBJ2-3; the D is unclear. V was clipped by 2 bases and J by 4 bases, with 5 bases between them. The CDR3 sequence is 12 residues long. In germline, CDR1 is SGDLS, CDR2 YYNGEE. The CDR3 loop reads CASSVRSDTQYF. The CDR3 nucleotides read TGTGCCAGCAGCGTTAGGTCAGATACGCAGTATTTT.

This clonotype appeared many times. The gene calls are TRBV27 and TRBJ2-7; 9 positions match TRBD1. V dropped 6 bases and J dropped 3; count of bases not matched to a gene: 9. The CDR3 is 15 residues long. Per the germline V gene, CDR1 is MNHEY and CDR2 is SMNVEV (reference sequence). The CDR3 is CASSPGTGLNYEQYF. CDR3 DNA sequence: TGTGCCAGCAGCCCCGGGACAGGGCTTAACTACGAGCAGTACTTC.

The V and J genes are TRBV7-2 and TRBJ2-4; D remains unclear. The CDR3 is made up of 14 amino acids. Per the germline V gene, CDR1 is SGHTA and CDR2 is FQGNSA. V lost 5 bases and J 9 bases, leaving 17 bases between the germline ends. The CDR3 coding sequence is TGTGCCAGCAGCCACGCATTACAACCGGGCATTCAGTACTTC. The encoded protein is CASSHALQPGIQYF.

This chain connects TRBV30 to TRBJ2-7, with 10 bases matching TRBD2. The CDR3 extends over 19 amino acids. Germline V gene lookup returns CDR1 GTSNPN and CDR2 SVGIG (reference sequence). V lost 2 bases and J lost 5; bases outside the gene matches: 21. CDR3 residues: CAWSPILWVAGGGLDEQYF. CDR3 coding DNA: TGTGCCTGGAGTCCAATCCTGTGGGTAGCGGGAGGAGGATTGGACGAGCAGTACTTC.

V and J are TRBV27 and TRBJ2-3; maybe TRBD2 (5 bases). Trimming took 2 bases from V and 1 from J, leaving 19 bases between them. In germline, CDR1 is MNHEY, CDR2 SMNVEV (reference sequence). The length of the CDR3 is 18 residues. CDR3 region: CASSLPPVSGGRTDTQYF. Written as DNA, the CDR3 is TGTGCCAGCAGTTTACCCCCCGTGAGCGGCGGCCGCACAGATACGCAGTATTTT.

This clonotype was counted between two and nine times. V and J are TRBV29-1 and TRBJ2-5; perhaps TRBD2 as D (5 bases). Germline V gene sequence: CDR1 SQVTM, CDR2 ANQGSEA. The CDR3 extends over 13 amino acids. V was trimmed by 5 bases and J by 2 bases, leaving 12 bases between them. The CDR3 here is CSVRRGAQETQYF. The CDR3 bases are TGCAGCGTTCGTCGGGGTGCTCAAGAGACCCAGTACTTC.

This clonotype was detected ten times or more. The chain employs TRBV24-1 and TRBJ2-3, with 7 bases that match TRBD2. Trimming at V came to 4 bases and at J to 3 bases, leaving 9 bases not matched to a gene. The germline gives CDR1 KGHDR, CDR2 SFDVKD. This CDR3 spans 16 amino acids. CDR3 bases: TGTGCCACCAGTGACCCGACTAGCCCAAAAACAGATACGCAGTATTTT. This translates into CATSDPTSPKTDTQYF.

Only a few counts were recorded for this clonotype. V and J are TRBV10-3 and TRBJ2-1; TRBD1 might be the D (6 bases). Germline CDR1 ENHRY, CDR2 SYGVKD. CDR3 length: 15 residues. V was trimmed by 6 bases and J by 2 bases, leaving 14 bases between them. The CDR3 protein is CAIRKDSFAYNEQFF. CDR3 sequence (DNA): TGTGCCATCAGGAAGGACAGTTTTGCCTACAATGAGCAGTTCTTC.

This clonotype was found a few times. The V gene is TRBV7-9, the J gene TRBJ1-2; D unresolved. V lost 1 base and J 0 bases, leaving 12 bases between the germline ends. There are 16 residues in the CDR3. Germline CDR1 and CDR2: SEHNR and FQNEAQ (reference sequence). The CDR3 loop is CASSLVAGTANYGYTF. The DNA for the CDR3 is TGTGCCAGCAGCTTAGTGGCGGGTACAGCTAACTATGGCTACACCTTC.

This clonotype was seen a handful of times. The chain uses TRBV6-5 and TRBJ1-5; the D is unclear. V lost 4 bases and J 4 bases, leaving 11 bases between the germline ends. Germline-derived CDR1 and CDR2 are MNHEY and SVGAGI. The CDR3 totals 14 residues. DNA of the CDR3: TGTGCCAGCAGTTCCCTGGGCCGGAATCAGCCCCAGCATTTT. Protein: CASSSLGRNQPQHF.

The chain is built from TRBV20-1 and TRBJ2-7, with no clear D. This CDR3 is built from 14 residues. CDR1 is DFQATT and CDR2 is SNEGSKA in the germline V gene (reference sequence). Trimming shortened V by 4 bases and J by 0 bases, and 13 bases separated the two germline ends. CDR3 DNA: TGCAGTGCTACGGCAACGGTCCCCTCCTACGAGCAGTACTTC. It codes for CSATATVPSYEQYF.

The rearrangement uses TRBV7-9 and TRBJ2-5; 9 bases fit TRBD1. Trimming took 5 bases from V and 7 from J; bases not matched to a gene: 11. The CDR3 is made up of 15 amino acids. Germline V lookup: CDR1 SEHNR, CDR2 FQNEAQ (reference sequence). The CDR3 nucleotides are TGTGCCAGCAGCCCGCCCGGACAGGGGAGGGTGACCCAGTACTTC. As protein: CASSPPGQGRVTQYF. The whole variable domain, filled in from reference TRBV7-9 and TRBJ2-5, reads DTGVSQNPRHKITKRGQNVTFRCDPISEHNRLYWYRQTLGQGPEFLTYFQNEAQLEKSRLLSDRFSAERPKGSFSTLEIQRTEQGDSAMYLCASSPPGQGRVTQYFGPGTRLLVL.

This clonotype came up many times. The chain links TRBV12-3 or TRBV12-4 to TRBJ1-2, with D tentatively TRBD1 (5 bases). CDR3 length equals 14 residues. The V end was cut by 6 bases, the J end by 5 bases, with 16 bases between. Here the CDR3 reads CASSLGQGPYGYTF. In nucleotides, the CDR3 is TGTGCCAGCAGCTTGGGGCAGGGACCTTATGGCTACACCTTC.

The chain employs TRBV5-4 and TRBJ1-1; D is undetermined. V was trimmed by 2 bases and J by 0 bases, leaving 8 bases between them. This CDR3 region has 14 residues. Germline loops: CDR1 SGHNT, CDR2 YYREEE (reference sequence). CDR3 DNA sequence: TGTGCCAGCAGCTTCATAGCGATGAACACTGAAGCTTTCTTT. It yields the protein CASSFIAMNTEAFF.